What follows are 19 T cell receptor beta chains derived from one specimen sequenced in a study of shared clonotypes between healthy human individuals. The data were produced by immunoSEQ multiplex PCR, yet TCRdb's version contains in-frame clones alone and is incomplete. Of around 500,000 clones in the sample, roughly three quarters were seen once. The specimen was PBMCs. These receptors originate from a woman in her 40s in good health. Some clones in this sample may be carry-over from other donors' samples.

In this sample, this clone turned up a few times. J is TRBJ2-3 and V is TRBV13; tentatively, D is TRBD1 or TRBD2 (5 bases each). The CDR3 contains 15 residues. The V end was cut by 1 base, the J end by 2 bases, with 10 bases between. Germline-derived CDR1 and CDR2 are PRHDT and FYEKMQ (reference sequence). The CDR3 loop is CASSLEGTSTDTQYF. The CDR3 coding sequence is TGTGCCAGCAGCTTAGAGGGGACCTCCACAGATACGCAGTATTTT.

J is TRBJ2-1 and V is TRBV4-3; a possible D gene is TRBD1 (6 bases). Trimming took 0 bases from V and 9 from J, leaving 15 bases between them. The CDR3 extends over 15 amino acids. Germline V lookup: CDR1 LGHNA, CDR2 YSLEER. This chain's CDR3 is CASSQDRQAVREQFF. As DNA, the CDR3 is TGCGCCAGCAGCCAAGATCGACAGGCGGTTCGTGAGCAGTTCTTC.

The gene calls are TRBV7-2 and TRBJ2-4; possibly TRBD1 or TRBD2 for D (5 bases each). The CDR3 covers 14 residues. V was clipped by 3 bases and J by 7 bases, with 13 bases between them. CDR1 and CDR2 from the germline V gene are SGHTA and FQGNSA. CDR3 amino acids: CASSFYSGANIQYF. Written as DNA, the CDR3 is TGTGCCAGCAGCTTTTATTCCGGGGCGAACATTCAGTACTTC.

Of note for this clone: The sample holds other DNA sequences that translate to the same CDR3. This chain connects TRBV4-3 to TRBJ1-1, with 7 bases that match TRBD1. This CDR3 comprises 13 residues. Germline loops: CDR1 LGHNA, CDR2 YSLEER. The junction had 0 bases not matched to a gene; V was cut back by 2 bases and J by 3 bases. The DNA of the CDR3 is TGCGCCAGCAGCCAAACAGGGGACACTGAAGCTTTCTTT. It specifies CASSQTGDTEAFF.

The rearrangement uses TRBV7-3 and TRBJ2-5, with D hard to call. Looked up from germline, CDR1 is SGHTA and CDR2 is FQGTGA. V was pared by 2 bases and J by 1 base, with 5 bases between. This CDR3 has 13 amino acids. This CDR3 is CASSLSPQETQYF. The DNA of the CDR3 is TGTGCCAGCAGCTTATCCCCCCAAGAGACCCAGTACTTC. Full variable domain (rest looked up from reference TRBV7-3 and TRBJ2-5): GAGVSQTPSNKVTEKGKYVELRCDPISGHTALYWYRQSLGQGPEFLIYFQGTGAADDSGLPNDRFFAVRPEGSVSTLKIQRTERGDSAVYLCASSLSPQETQYFGPGTRLLVL.

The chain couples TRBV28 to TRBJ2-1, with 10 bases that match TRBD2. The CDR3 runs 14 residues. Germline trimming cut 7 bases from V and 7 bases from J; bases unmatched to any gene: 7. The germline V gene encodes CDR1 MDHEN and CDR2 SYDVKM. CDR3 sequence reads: CASIPAGGGNEQFF. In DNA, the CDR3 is TGTGCCAGCATCCCAGCGGGAGGGGGGAATGAGCAGTTCTTC.

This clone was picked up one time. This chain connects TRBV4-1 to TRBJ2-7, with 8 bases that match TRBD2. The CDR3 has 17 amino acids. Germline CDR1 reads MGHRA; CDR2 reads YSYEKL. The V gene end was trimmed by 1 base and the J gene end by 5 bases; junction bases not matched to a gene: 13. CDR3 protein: CASSQAVPGLVAHEQYF. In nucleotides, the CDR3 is TGCGCCAGCAGCCAAGCCGTGCCGGGACTAGTTGCCCACGAGCAGTACTTC.

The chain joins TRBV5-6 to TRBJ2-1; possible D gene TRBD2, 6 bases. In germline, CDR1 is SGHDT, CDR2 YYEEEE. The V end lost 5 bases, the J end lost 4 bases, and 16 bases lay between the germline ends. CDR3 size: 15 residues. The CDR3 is CASSPRGLLYNEQFF. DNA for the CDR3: TGTGCCAGCAGTCCTCGCGGACTATTATACAATGAGCAGTTCTTC.

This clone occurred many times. This CDR3 is CASSLEVDEKLFF. Written as DNA, the CDR3 is TGCGCCAGCAGCTTGGAGGTCGATGAAAAACTGTTTTTT. This chain joins TRBV5-1 and TRBJ1-4, with D unresolved. Trimming took off 0 bases at V and 6 bases at J, with 6 bases between the two ends. The CDR3 sequence is 13 residues long. CDR1 is SGHRS, CDR2 YFSETQ, per germline.

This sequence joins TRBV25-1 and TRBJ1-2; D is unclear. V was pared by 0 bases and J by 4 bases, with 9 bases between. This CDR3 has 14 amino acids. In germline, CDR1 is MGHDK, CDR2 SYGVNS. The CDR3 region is CASSEYYLPYGYTF. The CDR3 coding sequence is TGTGCCAGCAGTGAATATTACCTACCCTATGGCTACACCTTC.

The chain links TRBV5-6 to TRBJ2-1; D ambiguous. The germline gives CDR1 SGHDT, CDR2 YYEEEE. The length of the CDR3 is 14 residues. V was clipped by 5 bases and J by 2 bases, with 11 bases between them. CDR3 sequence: CASSYTDAYNEQFF. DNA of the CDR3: TGTGCCAGCAGTTACACGGACGCCTACAATGAGCAGTTCTTC.

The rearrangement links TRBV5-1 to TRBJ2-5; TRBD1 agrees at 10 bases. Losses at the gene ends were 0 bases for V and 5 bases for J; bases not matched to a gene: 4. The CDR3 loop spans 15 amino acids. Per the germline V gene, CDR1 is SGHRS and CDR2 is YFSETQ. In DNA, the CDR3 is TGCGCCAGCAGCTTGGCCGGGACAGGGGTCGAGACCCAGTACTTC. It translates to CASSLAGTGVETQYF.

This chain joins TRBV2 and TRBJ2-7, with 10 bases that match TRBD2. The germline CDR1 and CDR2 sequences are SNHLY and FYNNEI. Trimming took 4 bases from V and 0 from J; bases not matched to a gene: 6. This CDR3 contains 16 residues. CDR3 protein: CASSGLAGAFSYEQYF. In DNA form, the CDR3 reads TGTGCCAGCAGTGGGCTAGCGGGAGCCTTCTCCTACGAGCAGTACTTC.

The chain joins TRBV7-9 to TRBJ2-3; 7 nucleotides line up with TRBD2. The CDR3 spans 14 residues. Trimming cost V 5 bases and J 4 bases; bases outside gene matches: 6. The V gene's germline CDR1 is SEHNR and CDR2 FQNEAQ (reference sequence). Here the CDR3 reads CASSDSRGSDTQYF. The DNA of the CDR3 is TGTGCCAGCAGCGATTCGCGGGGGTCAGATACGCAGTATTTT.

The chain's CDR3 is CATSKVAEGYEQYF. CDR3 nucleotide sequence: TGTGCCACCTCAAAGGTAGCGGAAGGTTACGAGCAGTACTTC. The chain employs TRBV7-6 and TRBJ2-7, with D perhaps matching TRBD2 (6 bases). The CDR3 covers 14 residues. Per germline, CDR1 SGHVS and CDR2 FNYEAQ. Between the trimmed V and J ends, which lost 10 bases and 4 bases, there was a span of 20 bases.

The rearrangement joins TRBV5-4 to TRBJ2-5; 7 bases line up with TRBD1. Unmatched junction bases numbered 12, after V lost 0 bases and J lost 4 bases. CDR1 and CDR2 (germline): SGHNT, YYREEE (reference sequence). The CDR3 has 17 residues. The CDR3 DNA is TGTGCCAGCAGCTTGGGAGTGGCCGGGACAGTAGTAGAGACCCAGTACTTC. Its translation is CASSLGVAGTVVETQYF.

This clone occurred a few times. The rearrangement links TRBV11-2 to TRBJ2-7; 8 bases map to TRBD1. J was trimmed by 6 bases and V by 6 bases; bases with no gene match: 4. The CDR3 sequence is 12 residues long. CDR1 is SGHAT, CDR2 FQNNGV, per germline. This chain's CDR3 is CASRLTGGEQYF. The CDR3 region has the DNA TGTGCCAGCAGGCTAACAGGGGGCGAGCAGTACTTC.

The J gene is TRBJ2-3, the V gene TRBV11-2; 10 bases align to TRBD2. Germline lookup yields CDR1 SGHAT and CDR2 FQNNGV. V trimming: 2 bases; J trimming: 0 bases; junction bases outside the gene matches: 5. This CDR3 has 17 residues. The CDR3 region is CASSLRSGRWSTDTQYF. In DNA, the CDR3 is TGTGCCAGCAGCTTACGTAGCGGGAGGTGGAGCACAGATACGCAGTATTTT.

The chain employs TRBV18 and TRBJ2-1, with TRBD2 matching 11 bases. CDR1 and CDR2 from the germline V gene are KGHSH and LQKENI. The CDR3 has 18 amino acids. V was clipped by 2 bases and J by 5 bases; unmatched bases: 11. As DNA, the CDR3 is TGTGCCAGCTCACCAACCACCGTAGCGGGAGGGCCAAACAATGAGCAGTTCTTC. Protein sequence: CASSPTTVAGGPNNEQFF.